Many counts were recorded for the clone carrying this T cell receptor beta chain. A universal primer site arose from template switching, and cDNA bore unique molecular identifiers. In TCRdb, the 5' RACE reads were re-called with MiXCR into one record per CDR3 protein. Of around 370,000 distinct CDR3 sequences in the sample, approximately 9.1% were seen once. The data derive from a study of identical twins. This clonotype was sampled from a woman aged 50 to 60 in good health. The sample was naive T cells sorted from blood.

CDR3 protein: CSVEDPRQTNTEAFF. The CDR3 DNA is TGCAGCGTTGAAGATCCGCGGCAGACTAACACTGAAGCTTTCTTT. J is TRBJ1-1 and V is TRBV29-1; D not resolved. Germline CDR1 is SQVTM and CDR2 is ANQGSEA. CDR3 length: 15 residues. The V and J ends lost 0 bases and 2 bases respectively, with 13 bases between them.